Sequencing of this T cell receptor (beta chain) was carried out in a study of cytomegalovirus exposure and HLA in healthy donors. Study overall: A later analysis reported the 120 or so validation repertoires used the same platform as the approximately 660 first-cohort repertoires.

The germline gives CDR1 MGHRA, CDR2 YSYEKL. CDR3 length equals 14 residues. V dropped 1 base and J dropped 10 bases, with 15 bases sitting between them. This clone has just a few counts. As yet, its antigen is unknown. Here immunoSEQ multiplex PCR was the method, and the copy in TCRdb shows in-frame clones only, minus some. The top ten hold around 1.2% of the sample, which has 150,000 to 200,000 clones, about 81% seen once. Findings and limits, study-wide: It was found in a later analysis that first-cohort TCR clusters tended to co-occur in the roughly 120 validation repertoires. A few chains tied to CMV proved CMV antigen-specific in vitro. Investigators reported over 150 TCR beta chains as tied to cytomegalovirus.

The sequenced sample was PBMCs. V gene TRBV4-1 combines with J gene TRBJ2-3; D is ambiguous. This clonotype originated in a woman in her 30s in good health and CMV-seronegative. The CDR3, as DNA: TGCGCCAGCAGCCAAGTTAAAGGAGCTACGTCGCAGTATTTT. This gives the protein CASSQVKGATSQYF.